The T cell receptor beta chain described here comes from a study of beta chain features in type 1 diabetes. The germline CDR1 and CDR2 sequences are MNHEY and SVGAGI. The V gene end was trimmed by 4 bases and the J gene end by 6 bases; junction bases not matched to a gene: 3. The length of the CDR3 is 15 residues. This clone came up many times. Expressed TCRB transcripts got sequenced, as all isolated RNA was reverse transcribed. Some clones are missing from TCRdb's copy, which holds only in-frame ones; the method was immunoSEQ multiplex PCR. The data show about 180,000 clones, less than 15% seen once.

This sequence was found in a woman aged 18-29 years in good health. The sequenced material came from central memory CD4+ T cells from blood. The gene calls are TRBV6-5 and TRBJ2-1, with TRBD2 identical over 13 bases. The CDR3 is CASSWTSGSPNEQFF. CDR3 in DNA: TGTGCCAGCAGTTGGACTAGCGGGAGTCCCAATGAGCAGTTCTTC.